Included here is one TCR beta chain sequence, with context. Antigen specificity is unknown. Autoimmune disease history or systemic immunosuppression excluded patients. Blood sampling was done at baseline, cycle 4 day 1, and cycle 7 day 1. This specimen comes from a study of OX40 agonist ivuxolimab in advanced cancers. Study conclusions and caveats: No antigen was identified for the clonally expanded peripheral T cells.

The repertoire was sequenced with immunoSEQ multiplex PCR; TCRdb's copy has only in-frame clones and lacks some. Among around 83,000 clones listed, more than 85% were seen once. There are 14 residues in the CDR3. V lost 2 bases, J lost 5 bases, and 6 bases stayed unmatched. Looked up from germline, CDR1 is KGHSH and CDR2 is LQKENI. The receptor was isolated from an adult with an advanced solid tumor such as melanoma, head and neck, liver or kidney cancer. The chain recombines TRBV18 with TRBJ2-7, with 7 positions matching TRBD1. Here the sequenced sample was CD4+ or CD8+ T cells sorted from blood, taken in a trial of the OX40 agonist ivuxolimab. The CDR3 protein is CASSPDRVRDEQYF. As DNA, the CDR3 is TGTGCCAGCTCACCAGACAGGGTAAGGGACGAGCAGTACTTC. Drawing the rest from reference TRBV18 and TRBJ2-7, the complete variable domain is NAGVMQNPRHLVRRRGQEARLRCSPMKGHSHVYWYRQLPEEGLKFMVYLQKENIIDESGMPKERFSAEFPKEGPSILRIQQVVRGDSAAYFCASSPDRVRDEQYFGPGTRLTVT.